These T cell receptor beta chains were read from a single sample in a study of low-dose radiotherapy and immunotherapy resistance in tumors. TCRdb passed the reads through MiXCR, listing each CDR3 protein once. The table records 60,000 to 90,000 distinct CDR3 sequences, around 32% of them present only once. The sample consisted of PBMCs, taken before treatment. The receptors here all came from a female donor with ovarian cancer. The conserved cysteine and the conserved F or W are not part of the CDR3 here. A D gene is named only where the DNA matches it firmly. Only some rows state a clone size, as once, few, many or a class for expanded clones.

D gene: .
V gene: TRBV5-1
J gene: TRBJ2-3
clone size: many
CDR3 protein: ASSLDDFTDTQY

D gene: TRBD1
V gene: TRBV20-1
J gene: TRBJ1-5
clone size: .
CDR3 protein: SAHSRTGISGNQPQH

D gene: .
V gene: TRBV12-3/TRBV12-4
J gene: TRBJ2-7
clone size: many
CDR3 protein: ASSLSGLGPSYEQY

D gene: .
V gene: TRBV12-3/TRBV12-4
J gene: TRBJ1-5
clone size: .
CDR3 protein: ASREGGQPQH

D gene: TRBD2
V gene: TRBV5-6
J gene: TRBJ2-3
clone size: few
CDR3 protein: ASSPTSGGATDTQY

D gene: .
V gene: TRBV5-1
J gene: TRBJ2-5
clone size: .
CDR3 protein: ASSLVGETQY

D gene: .
V gene: TRBV13
J gene: TRBJ1-1
clone size: few
CDR3 protein: ASSESRGNTEAF

D gene: TRBD2
V gene: TRBV20-1
J gene: TRBJ2-1
clone size: many
CDR3 protein: SALGLAGSGEQF

D gene: .
V gene: TRBV6-6
J gene: TRBJ1-1
clone size: many
CDR3 protein: ASNVQANTEAF

D gene: TRBD2
V gene: TRBV6-6
J gene: TRBJ2-7
clone size: medium-sized
CDR3 protein: ASRKGLAYEQY

D gene: .
V gene: TRBV20-1
J gene: TRBJ2-7
clone size: .
CDR3 protein: SARGIRGYEQY

D gene: .
V gene: TRBV28
J gene: TRBJ1-6
clone size: few
CDR3 protein: ASSSNLGSYNSPLH

D gene: .
V gene: TRBV7-9
J gene: TRBJ2-7
clone size: .
CDR3 protein: ASSPLRDTKWYEQY

D gene: TRBD1
V gene: TRBV5-1
J gene: TRBJ2-1
clone size: many
CDR3 protein: ASSSGTVDEQF

D gene: TRBD2
V gene: TRBV4-2
J gene: TRBJ2-1
clone size: many
CDR3 protein: ASSPSQRGPGEQF

D gene: TRBD2
V gene: TRBV5-4
J gene: TRBJ2-2
clone size: many
CDR3 protein: ASSLVGRGGPRAGELF

D gene: TRBD2
V gene: TRBV28
J gene: TRBJ2-5
clone size: many
CDR3 protein: ASTTTLSGRVETQY

D gene: .
V gene: TRBV11-2
J gene: TRBJ1-5
clone size: many
CDR3 protein: ASSLDQQPNQPQH

D gene: .
V gene: TRBV29-1
J gene: TRBJ2-7
clone size: many
CDR3 protein: SVRSRAYEQY

D gene: TRBD2
V gene: TRBV5-1
J gene: TRBJ2-2
clone size: many
CDR3 protein: ASSLEGDGGSRGTAGELF

D gene: .
V gene: TRBV9
J gene: TRBJ1-3
clone size: many
CDR3 protein: ASSFTGLDTIY

D gene: .
V gene: TRBV6-8
J gene: TRBJ1-2
clone size: .
CDR3 protein: ASSYLRGSGYT

D gene: TRBD1
V gene: TRBV7-9
J gene: TRBJ2-1
clone size: many
CDR3 protein: ASSLAGQGNEQF

D gene: .
V gene: TRBV13
J gene: TRBJ2-7
clone size: many
CDR3 protein: ASSYGRNYEQY

D gene: TRBD1
V gene: TRBV5-1
J gene: TRBJ2-1
clone size: .
CDR3 protein: ASSLDRGLNEQF

D gene: .
V gene: TRBV5-1
J gene: TRBJ1-1
clone size: many
CDR3 protein: ASSLESGEVRNTEAF

D gene: .
V gene: TRBV3-1
J gene: TRBJ1-5
clone size: many
CDR3 protein: ASSQDPWGVQPQH

D gene: .
V gene: TRBV2
J gene: TRBJ2-4
clone size: .
CDR3 protein: ASSQARGLAKNIQY

D gene: TRBD2
V gene: TRBV7-2
J gene: TRBJ2-3
clone size: many
CDR3 protein: ASSQGTSQPDTQY

D gene: .
V gene: TRBV5-1
J gene: TRBJ1-2
clone size: .
CDR3 protein: ASSLGTANYGYT

D gene: .
V gene: TRBV15
J gene: TRBJ2-1
clone size: once
CDR3 protein: ATSRERIPDNEQF

D gene: .
V gene: TRBV6-6
J gene: TRBJ2-1
clone size: medium-sized
CDR3 protein: ASSREGGTYNEQF

D gene: TRBD1
V gene: TRBV5-1
J gene: TRBJ2-1
clone size: .
CDR3 protein: ASSPGQGNNEQF

D gene: .
V gene: TRBV20-1
J gene: TRBJ2-7
clone size: .
CDR3 protein: SANAAGDVSYEQY